The present entry profiles one TCR beta chain with its context. Its specificity is unknown. Germline V lookup: CDR1 SGHTA, CDR2 FQGNSA. This CDR3 spans 16 amino acids. V dropped 10 bases and J dropped 2 bases, with 18 bases sitting between them. Per donor, one heparinised blood draw averaged roughly 110 mL. CD45RO/CCR7/CD25/CD127/CD95/CD27 separated CD4+ naive, central memory, regulatory and stem cell-like memory cells by sorting. The data were taken from a study of beta chain features in type 1 diabetes. Findings and caveats of the study: Cells carrying high TCR expression could end up over-represented when cDNA is sequenced. Possible PCR preference for shorter templates applied equally to patients and controls.

Of the isolated RNA, all was reverse transcribed, and so the sequenced material was expressed TCRB transcripts. This table comes from immunoSEQ multiplex PCR, and its TCRdb copy is limited to in-frame clones, with some not included. This sample has roughly 180,000 clones, with around 13% found just once. The TCR was taken from a woman under 30 in good health. Sequences were obtained from central memory CD4+ T cells from blood. This rearrangement joins TRBV7-2 to TRBJ2-6; a possible D gene is TRBD1 (5 bases). Written as DNA, the CDR3 is TGTGCCACTTCCGGTGGCAGGGCAACTGGGGCCAACGTCCTGACTTTC. Translated: CATSGGRATGANVLTF.